A selection of T cell receptor beta chains follows, all from one sample in a study of blood T cells in healthy people across ages. MiXCR, run by TCRdb on the 5' RACE reads, gives a single entry per CDR3 protein. The sample comprises some 1,500,000 distinct CDR3 sequences, approximately 43% of which are singletons, and more than 4% rests with the top ten. The specimen sequenced was blood. The receptors stem from a woman under 30 in good health. The CDR3 runs from the conserved cysteine through the conserved F or W. Each record gives: CDR3 protein, CDR3 DNA, V gene, CDR3 length, clone size, J gene, D gene. A D gene is named only where the DNA matches it firmly. Clone size is shown for a subset of rows, as once, few, many or a class of expanded clone.

CDR3aa: CASSQATKQFF
CDR3nt: TGTGCCAGCAGCCAGGCGACCAAGCAGTTCTTC
v_gene: TRBV3-1
len: 11
abundance: .
j_gene: TRBJ2-1
d_gene: .

CDR3aa: CATSLRNYGYTF
CDR3nt: TGTGCCACCAGCCTGAGAAACTATGGCTACACCTTC
v_gene: TRBV15
len: 12
abundance: .
j_gene: TRBJ1-2
d_gene: .

CDR3aa: CASKWNRTPDTQYF
CDR3nt: TGTGCCAGCAAGTGGAATAGGACCCCAGATACGCAGTATTTT
v_gene: TRBV6-2/TRBV6-3
len: 14
abundance: .
j_gene: TRBJ2-3
d_gene: .

CDR3aa: CASSLRFHQETQYF
CDR3nt: TGTGCCAGCAGTTTACGCTTCCATCAGGAGACCCAGTACTTC
v_gene: TRBV28
len: 14
abundance: .
j_gene: TRBJ2-5
d_gene: .

CDR3aa: CASSQEGQGFFTQYF
CDR3nt: TGCGCCAGCAGCCAAGAGGGACAGGGGTTCTTTACGCAGTATTTT
v_gene: TRBV4-3
len: 15
abundance: few
j_gene: TRBJ2-3
d_gene: TRBD1

CDR3aa: CSAGGGTRRNEQFF
CDR3nt: TGCAGTGCCGGAGGCGGGACTAGGCGGAATGAGCAGTTCTTC
v_gene: TRBV20-1
len: 14
abundance: .
j_gene: TRBJ2-1
d_gene: TRBD2

CDR3aa: CASKLSGANVLTF
CDR3nt: TGTGCCAGCAAGCTTTCTGGGGCCAACGTCCTGACTTTC
v_gene: TRBV6-5
len: 13
abundance: many
j_gene: TRBJ2-6
d_gene: .

CDR3aa: CASSQEGQLLYNEQYF
CDR3nt: TGCGCCAGCAGCCAAGAAGGGCAGCTCCTGTACAATGAGCAGTACTTC
v_gene: TRBV4-1
len: 16
abundance: .
j_gene: TRBJ2-7
d_gene: .

CDR3aa: CASSHQPGPRRSGELFF
CDR3nt: TGCGCCAGCAGCCATCAACCGGGTCCCCGGAGGTCCGGGGAGCTGTTTTTT
v_gene: TRBV4-3
len: 17
abundance: .
j_gene: TRBJ2-2
d_gene: .

CDR3aa: CASSLEATSWTHEQFF
CDR3nt: TGTGCCAGCAGCTTGGAGGCGACTAGTTGGACCCATGAGCAGTTCTTC
v_gene: TRBV5-6
len: 16
abundance: .
j_gene: TRBJ2-1
d_gene: .

CDR3aa: CASSIQGSIAKNIQYF
CDR3nt: TGTGCCAGCAGCATACAGGGGAGCATAGCCAAAAACATTCAGTACTTC
v_gene: TRBV7-2
len: 16
abundance: .
j_gene: TRBJ2-4
d_gene: TRBD1